This is a list of T cell receptor beta chains from one sample in a study of technical replicates of blood from a few donors. Sequenced by immunoSEQ multiplex PCR; TCRdb stores in-frame clones only, minus some. The sample has fewer than 85,000 clones, roughly 94% seen once. The sample comprised T cells isolated from PBMCs. The receptors derive from a human donor in good health. The CDR3 runs from the conserved cysteine through the conserved F or W. The D gene is left open where the match is weak. Clone size is shown for a subset of rows, as once, few, many or a class of expanded clone.

abundance	v_gene	d_gene	j_gene	CDR3nt	CDR3aa
.	TRBV7-2	TRBD2	TRBJ2-3	TGTGCCAGCCGGCCCGGAGCGGGGGCCACAGATACGCAGTATTTT	CASRPGAGATDTQYF
.	TRBV9	TRBD2	TRBJ2-2	TGTGCCAGCAGCCCCTCGGCTAGCGGGAACACCGGGGAGCTGTTTTTT	CASSPSASGNTGELFF
.	TRBV2	TRBD1	TRBJ1-2	TGTGCCAGCCGGAGGACAGGGGGCTATGGCTACACCTTC	CASRRTGGYGYTF
.	TRBV6-5	TRBD1	TRBJ1-3	TGTGCCAGCAGTTATGACAGGGGGGCTGGAAACACCATATATTTT	CASSYDRGAGNTIYF
.	TRBV28	.	TRBJ2-6	TGTGCCAGCAGCGAGATTCGGGGATCCGGGGCCAACGTCCTGACTTTC	CASSEIRGSGANVLTF
.	TRBV7-8	.	TRBJ1-1	TGTGCCAGCAGCTTGAACTTTCCAGGGGTTGGGGCTGAAGCTTTCTTT	CASSLNFPGVGAEAFF
.	TRBV18	.	TRBJ1-4	TGTGCCAGCTCACCAGGGGGGAATTGGGAAAAACTGTTTTTT	CASSPGGNWEKLFF
.	TRBV11-3	TRBD1	TRBJ2-7	TGTGCCAGCAGCTTAGGCCATTTGGGGACAGGATCTACCCAACGGTACGAGCAGTACTTC	CASSLGHLGTGSTQRYEQYF
.	TRBV7-6	.	TRBJ2-2	TGTGCCAGCAGCCCCCCCAGGGGTGCCACCGGGGAGCTGTTTTTT	CASSPPRGATGELFF
.	TRBV7-8	TRBD2	TRBJ2-5	TGTGCCAGCAGCCACAGGACTAGAAGGGAGACCCAGTACTTC	CASSHRTRRETQYF
.	TRBV12-5	.	TRBJ1-2	TGTGCTAGTGGTCTCTTCTTGACTGGGGGGGGGTTCCTCTATGGCTACACCTTC	CASGLFLTGGGFLYGYTF
.	TRBV4-2	.	TRBJ2-7	TGTGCCAGCAGCCAGTCACAGGGATCCTACGAGCAGTACTTC	CASSQSQGSYEQYF
.	TRBV10-3	TRBD2	TRBJ2-1	TGTGCCATCAGTGAGTCCGGGGGGTTCTACAATGAGCAGTTCTTC	CAISESGGFYNEQFF
.	TRBV11-2	TRBD1	TRBJ1-2	TGTGCCAGCAGCTTGGGGACAGGGAACTATGGCTACACCTTC	CASSLGTGNYGYTF
.	TRBV10-3	TRBD2	TRBJ2-1	TGTGCCATCAGTGAGTCAACTAGCGGGAGCCCCGGTTCCTACAATGAGCAGTTCTTC	CAISESTSGSPGSYNEQFF
once	TRBV5-8	TRBD2	TRBJ2-1	TGTGCCAGCAGCTTGGTGGTGGCTAGCGGAAGCTCCTACAATGAGCAGTTCTTC	CASSLVVASGSSYNEQFF
.	TRBV14	TRBD1	TRBJ2-7	TGTGCCAGCAGCCCTGACAGGGGAACTTACGAGCAGTACTTC	CASSPDRGTYEQYF
.	TRBV7-9	TRBD2	TRBJ2-4	TGTGCCAGCAGCTTAGGGATACTTGCGGGAGGGCCGAGCAAAAACATTCAGTACTTC	CASSLGILAGGPSKNIQYF
.	TRBV6-5	.	TRBJ2-7	TGTGCCAGCCTCCCGAGGACAGCAAGCTCCTACGAGCAGTACTTC	CASLPRTASSYEQYF
.	TRBV9	TRBD2	TRBJ2-2	TGTGCCAGCAGCGTAGAGGAACTAGCGGCGAACACCGGGGAGCTGTTTTTT	CASSVEELAANTGELFF
.	TRBV5-1	TRBD1	TRBJ2-3	TGCGCCAGCAGCCGAGGTGCAGGGGGCGGTGATACGCAGTATTTT	CASSRGAGGGDTQYF
.	TRBV6-5	.	TRBJ2-7	TGTGCCAGCAGTTACTCTTCGGGGTCCACCTACGAGCAGTACTTC	CASSYSSGSTYEQYF
.	TRBV5-1	TRBD2	TRBJ2-3	TGCGCCAGCAGCAAGGGACTAGCGGGAGCATCAGATACGCAGTATTTT	CASSKGLAGASDTQYF
once	TRBV5-1	TRBD2	TRBJ2-5	TGCGCCAGCAGCGATAGCGGGGGGTCTCCGACCCAGTACTTC	CASSDSGGSPTQYF
.	TRBV4-1	.	TRBJ2-1	TGCGCCAGCAGCGAGAGGACTGCCTCCTACAATGAGCAGTTCTTC	CASSERTASYNEQFF
.	TRBV2	.	TRBJ2-1	TGTGCCAGCAGCACCTACAATGAGCAGTTCTTC	CASSTYNEQFF
once	TRBV7-6	TRBD1	TRBJ1-5	TGTGCCAGCAGCTTAAGCTACAGGGGGAAGAATCAGCCCCAGCATTTT	CASSLSYRGKNQPQHF
.	TRBV5-6	.	TRBJ1-2	TGTGCCAGCAGCTCGGGGAACTATGGCTACACCTTC	CASSSGNYGYTF
.	TRBV5-1	.	TRBJ2-3	TGCGCCAGCAGCTTGTCGGGGAGCACAGATACGCAGTATTTT	CASSLSGSTDTQYF
once	TRBV25-1	TRBD2	TRBJ2-3	TGTGCCAGCAGGGGACTAGACACAGATACGCAGTATTTT	CASRGLDTDTQYF